Sequencing of this T cell receptor (beta chain) was carried out in a study of T-cell memory formation after mild COVID-19. Study-level background: The two donors had largely donor-specific TCR clusters.

cDNA libraries for TCR alpha and TCR beta, carrying sample barcodes and UMIs, came from 5'RACE with constant-segment primers. In TCRdb, the 5' RACE reads were re-called with MiXCR into one record per CDR3 protein. The repertoire has a few hundred thousand distinct CDR3 sequences, 18% of them found once; the top ten carry more than 20%. Notes on this clonotype: The antigen is unknown.

Findings and caveats of the study: Clones shrinking from day 15 to 85 showed even CD4/CD8 mixes; later expanders tilted CD4+.

Losses at the gene ends were 5 bases for V and 5 bases for J; bases not matched to a gene: 5. This CDR3 region has 14 residues. The chain links TRBV12-3 or TRBV12-4 to TRBJ2-2, with TRBD2 matching 7 bases. The sequenced material came from PBMCs or a T cell subset sorted from them (not recorded which). The sequence came from a young man who had mild COVID-19 (a few samples of this study predate the infection). Cell type and time point are not known. In DNA, the CDR3 is TGTGCCAGCAGTCCTCGGACTAGAACCGGGGAGCTGTTTTTT. This translates into CASSPRTRTGELFF.